The clone carrying this TCR beta chain was observed once. Produced via immunoSEQ multiplex PCR; TCRdb's table is partial and in-frame only. The sample includes 170,000 or so clones, roughly 94% of them seen just once. The CDR3 is made up of 13 amino acids. The V end was cut by 5 bases, the J end by 1 base, with 8 bases between. CDR1 is SGHTA, CDR2 FQGNSA, per germline. This sample was taken from a study of control samples from healthy donors and cancer patients. The gene calls are TRBV7-2 and TRBJ1-1, with D unclear. Sequenced: blood. The receptor was derived from a woman aged 40 to 50 in good health. This CDR3 reads CASSPTGNTEAFF. For the CDR3, the DNA is TGTGCCAGCAGCCCCACGGGGAACACTGAAGCTTTCTTT.